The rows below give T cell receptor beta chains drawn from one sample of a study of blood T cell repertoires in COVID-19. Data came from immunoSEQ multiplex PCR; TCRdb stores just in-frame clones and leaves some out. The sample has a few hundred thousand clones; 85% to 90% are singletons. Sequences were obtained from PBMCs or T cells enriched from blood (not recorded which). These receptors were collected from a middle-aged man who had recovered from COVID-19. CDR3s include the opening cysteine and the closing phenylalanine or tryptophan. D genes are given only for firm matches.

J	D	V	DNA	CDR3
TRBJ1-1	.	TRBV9	TGTGCCAGCAGCCCCCGACAGGTCATGAACACTGAAGCTTTCTTT	CASSPRQVMNTEAFF
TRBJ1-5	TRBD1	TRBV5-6	TGTGCCAGCAGCACAGGGGGCAATCAGCCCCAGCATTTT	CASSTGGNQPQHF
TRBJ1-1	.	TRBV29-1	TGCAGCGTCAGCCCAGGGGACGGAACTGAAGCTTTCTTT	CSVSPGDGTEAFF
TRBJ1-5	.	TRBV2	TGTGCCAGCAGTGACTGGCAGGGGTATAATCAGCCCCAGCATTTT	CASSDWQGYNQPQHF
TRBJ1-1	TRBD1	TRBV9	TGTGCCAGCAGCGCCTCACAGGGGGCGAGAGCTTTCTTT	CASSASQGARAFF
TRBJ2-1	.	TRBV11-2	TGTGCCAGCCTCCTCTCCGGGATGGATGAGCAGTTCTTC	CASLLSGMDEQFF
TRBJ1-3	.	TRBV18	TGTGCCAGCTCAAGAGACAGCTCTGAAAACACCATATATTTT	CASSRDSSENTIYF
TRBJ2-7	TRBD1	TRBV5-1	TGCGCCAGCAGCCCCGGGACAGGGCAGCTTTCGGACGAGCAGTACTTC	CASSPGTGQLSDEQYF
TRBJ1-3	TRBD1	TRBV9	TGTGCCAGCAGCGTAGCTCTTAGGGACAGGGTTGGTGGAAACACCATATATTTT	CASSVALRDRVGGNTIYF
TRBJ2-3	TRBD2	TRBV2	TGTGCCAGCAGTCCTCTAGCGGGGATCACAGATACGCAGTATTTT	CASSPLAGITDTQYF
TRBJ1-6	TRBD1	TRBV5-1	TGCGCCAGCAGCTTAGAAGGACAGGGGTATTCACCCCTCCACTTT	CASSLEGQGYSPLHF
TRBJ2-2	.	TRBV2	TGTGCCAGCCAGGACTCTTCGAACACCGGGGAGCTGTTTTTT	CASQDSSNTGELFF
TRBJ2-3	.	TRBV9	TGTGCCAGCAGCGAGGGGGGGGGCACAGATACGCAGTATTTT	CASSEGGGTDTQYF
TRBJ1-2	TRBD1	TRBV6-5	TGTGCCAGCAGTACGACAGGGGCGGGGGACTATGGCTACACCTTC	CASSTTGAGDYGYTF
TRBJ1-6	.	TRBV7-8	TGTGCCAGCAGCCATCAAGCTACAGGGCTCTCTTATAATTCACCCCTCCACTTT	CASSHQATGLSYNSPLHF
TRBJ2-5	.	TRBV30	TGTGCCTGGAGTTATGTAGAGGGAGAGACCCAGTACTTC	CAWSYVEGETQYF
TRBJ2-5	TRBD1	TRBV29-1	TGCAGCGGGACGGGGACAGGGGGGCAAGAGACCCAGTACTTC	CSGTGTGGQETQYF